Shown below are 21 T cell receptor beta chains from a single sample sequenced in a study of OX40 agonist ivuxolimab in advanced cancers. Measured with immunoSEQ multiplex PCR; TCRdb has only the in-frame clones, and not every one. This repertoire shows tens of thousands of clones, 80% found once; its top ten account for 4% to 5%. Specimen: CD4+ or CD8+ T cells sorted from blood, collected in a trial of the OX40 agonist ivuxolimab. The receptors originated from an adult with an advanced solid tumor such as melanoma, head and neck, liver or kidney cancer.

This chain connects TRBV6-5 to TRBJ1-2; D is unresolved. With 5 bases removed from V and 4 bases from J, the gap between germline ends came to 8 bases. The CDR3 totals 12 residues. CDR1 is MNHEY and CDR2 is SVGAGI in the germline V gene. Here the CDR3 reads CASSHRFYGYTF. For the CDR3, the DNA is TGTGCCAGCAGTCACCGGTTCTATGGCTACACCTTC.

The chain recombines TRBV6-1 with TRBJ2-2; D may match TRBD1 or TRBD2 (5 bases each). Deletions cut 1 base from V and 7 bases from J, with 10 bases between. Germline CDR1 reads MNHNS; CDR2 reads SASEGT. The CDR3 totals 14 residues. The chain's CDR3 is CASSEGGVGGELFF. The DNA for the CDR3 is TGTGCCAGCAGTGAAGGAGGGGTGGGCGGGGAGCTGTTTTTT.

The rearrangement links TRBV4-3 to TRBJ1-4, with 8 bases that match TRBD1. V was pared by 4 bases and J by 7 bases, with 11 bases of the junction left unmatched. The CDR3 length is 16 residues. Looked up from germline, CDR1 is LGHNA and CDR2 is YSLEER. The CDR3 region has the DNA TGCGCCAGCAGCCCTGGGGTTGACAGGGGTGGTGAAAAACTGTTTTTT. Translation: CASSPGVDRGGEKLFF.

The chain employs TRBV11-2 and TRBJ1-1; TRBD1 matches at 9 bases. Germline V gene lookup returns CDR1 SGHAT and CDR2 FQNNGV. This CDR3 spans 14 amino acids. With 3 bases clipped from V and 7 bases from J, the junction kept 6 bases outside the gene matches. Here the CDR3 DNA reads TGTGCCAGCAGCTTGGACAGGGGTAGCGGTGAAGCTTTCTTT. Its translation: CASSLDRGSGEAFF.

A remark on this clone: The germline gene is not matched at one end of the junction; a read error may be the cause. This sample includes further DNA sequences coding for the same CDR3. V usage is TRBV12-5 and J usage is TRBJ1-2; D gene ambiguous. Germline V lookup: CDR1 LGHNT, CDR2 FRNRAP. CDR3 length: 15 residues. CDR3 sequence: CASGLSFEGNYGYTF. CDR3 DNA: TGTGCTAGTGGTTTGAGCTTCGAAGGGAACTATGGTTACACCTTC.

The DNA of the CDR3 is TGTGCCAGCAGAGGCATTACCTTTGGGACAGGGGGTCAACCCAAATGGGTCACTGAAGCTTTCTTT. It specifies CASRGITFGTGGQPKWVTEAFF. The rearrangement joins TRBV27 to TRBJ1-1; 11 bases line up with TRBD1. The V segment lost 6 bases and the J segment 4 bases; nucleotides outside the gene matches: 28. The CDR3 has 22 residues. Germline-derived CDR1 and CDR2 are MNHEY and SMNVEV (reference sequence).

The CDR3 DNA follows: TGTGCCAGTAGTATGAATGGAGCCGCCTTTTATGGCTACACCTTC. Translation gives CASSMNGAAFYGYTF. This sequence joins TRBV19 and TRBJ1-2; no reliable D call. The CDR3 is 15 residues long. Germline V gives CDR1 LNHDA, CDR2 SQIVND (reference sequence). Between the trimmed V and J ends, which lost 3 bases and 5 bases, there was a span of 16 bases.

The chain combines TRBV30 with TRBJ1-1, with 7 nucleotides matching TRBD1. This CDR3 contains 17 residues. V lost 5 bases and J lost 1; bases outside the gene matches: 16. CDR1 and CDR2 from the germline V gene are GTSNPN and SVGIG (reference sequence). The CDR3 DNA follows: TGTGCCTGGGTACCTGGACAGGTTTTCTTAAAGAACACTGAAGCTTTCTTT. Translated: CAWVPGQVFLKNTEAFF.

The chain couples TRBV29-1 to TRBJ2-1, with D tentatively TRBD1 or TRBD2 (5 bases each). From germline, CDR1 is SQVTM and CDR2 ANQGSEA. Trimming shortened V by 3 bases and J by 6 bases, and 15 bases separated the two germline ends. The CDR3 loop spans 14 amino acids. The CDR3 loop is CSVEHTGASNEQFF. CDR3 coding DNA: TGCAGCGTTGAGCACACCGGGGCGTCCAATGAGCAGTTCTTC.

Remarks on this clone: Within the sample, other DNA sequences also encode this same CDR3. This sequence joins TRBV5-8 and TRBJ1-2; no clear D gene. CDR1 SGHTS and CDR2 YDEGEE come from the germline V gene. V lost 1 base and J 1 base, leaving 5 bases between the germline ends. This CDR3 comprises 13 residues. The CDR3 region has the DNA TGTGCCAGCAGCTTGCTTAATAACTATGGCTACACCTTC. Amino acid sequence: CASSLLNNYGYTF.

J is TRBJ2-2 and V is TRBV18; D is undetermined. The V end lost 3 bases, the J end lost 8 bases, and 10 bases lay between the germline ends. Germline assignment: CDR1 KGHSH and CDR2 LQKENI. The CDR3 is 13 amino acids. CDR3 nucleotide sequence: TGTGCCAGCTCACCCTCTCACGGGGGGGAGCTGTTTTTT. Translated: CASSPSHGGELFF.

The chain combines TRBV7-2 with TRBJ1-2, with TRBD1 matching 12 bases. Looked up from germline, CDR1 is SGHTA and CDR2 is FQGNSA. This CDR3 has 16 residues. With V trimmed by 4 bases and J by 7 bases, 10 bases remained unmatched. As DNA, the CDR3 is TGTGCCAGCAGCTCTCAGGCGGGACAGGGGGCGGGTGGCTACACCTTC. Translating gives CASSSQAGQGAGGYTF. The complete variable domain, with remaining parts taken from reference TRBV7-2 and TRBJ1-2, reads GAGVSQSPSNKVTEKGKDVELRCDPISGHTALYWYRQSLGQGLEFLIYFQGNSAPDKSGLPSDRFSAERTGGSVSTLTIQRTQQEDSAVYLCASSSQAGQGAGGYTFGSGTRLTVV.

J is TRBJ1-2 and V is TRBV29-1, with TRBD1 matching over 9 bases. CDR1 is SQVTM and CDR2 is ANQGSEA in the germline V gene. This CDR3 region has 13 residues. Trimming took 4 bases from V and 3 from J; bases not matched to a gene: 3. The CDR3: CSVGDRVDYGYTF. CDR3 DNA: TGCAGCGTTGGGGACAGGGTCGACTATGGCTACACCTTC.

The chain carries TRBV5-6 and TRBJ1-4; 9 bases line up with TRBD1. The germline V gene encodes CDR1 SGHDT and CDR2 YYEEEE. J lost 0 bases, V lost 4 bases, and 4 bases had no gene match. The CDR3 has 16 amino acids. The DNA of the CDR3 is TGTGCCAGCAGCGGGGGACAGGGAACAACTAATGAAAAACTGTTTTTT. Translation: CASSGGQGTTNEKLFF.

This chain joins TRBV4-1 and TRBJ2-2, with a possible D match to TRBD2 (7 bases). Germline V gives CDR1 MGHRA, CDR2 YSYEKL. This CDR3 has 17 amino acids. V was cut by 7 bases and J by 0 bases, with 18 bases left in between. Here the CDR3 DNA reads TGCGCCAGCACCCGGGGGGCTGAGACCGCGAACACCGGGGAGCTGTTTTTT. Its protein product is CASTRGAETANTGELFF.

V gene TRBV5-1 combines with J gene TRBJ1-5, with D hard to call. With 0 bases removed from V and 5 bases from J, the gap between germline ends came to 6 bases. Germline values: CDR1 SGHRS, CDR2 YFSETQ. This CDR3 comprises 13 residues. CDR3 nucleotides: TGCGCCAGCAGCTTGGACGTGGATCAGCCCCAGCATTTT. Encoded protein: CASSLDVDQPQHF.

The chain is built from TRBV19 and TRBJ2-6, with D unclear. Germline V lookup: CDR1 LNHDA, CDR2 SQIVND (reference sequence). V was cut by 4 bases and J by 0 bases, with 7 bases left in between. The CDR3 runs 15 residues. The CDR3 region has the DNA TGTGCCAGTAGTAAGGCGAGCTCTGGGGCCAACGTCCTGACTTTC. This codes for CASSKASSGANVLTF.

The chain combines TRBV14 with TRBJ2-7; D unclear. The CDR3 is 13 residues long. Germline V gives CDR1 SGHDN, CDR2 FVKESK. The ends were cut back, 4 bases at V and 1 base at J, with 8 bases in the middle. CDR3 in amino acids: CASSPRRSYEQYF. Written as DNA, the CDR3 is TGTGCCAGCAGCCCACGGCGGTCCTACGAGCAGTACTTC.

The rearrangement uses TRBV18 and TRBJ1-3; 8 positions agree with TRBD1. Per germline, CDR1 KGHSH and CDR2 LQKENI. The V segment lost 6 bases and the J segment 7 bases; nucleotides outside the gene matches: 5. This CDR3 has 13 residues. Here the CDR3 DNA reads TGTGCCAGCTCGCGGGACAGGAGGAACACCATATATTTT. Its protein product is CASSRDRRNTIYF.

V gene TRBV5-6 combines with J gene TRBJ2-7, with D possibly matching TRBD2 (6 bases). The CDR3 totals 13 residues. Trimming left V 2 bases short and J 6 bases short, with 12 bases between. Germline V lookup: CDR1 SGHDT, CDR2 YYEEEE. The CDR3: CASSFTAGSEQYF. CDR3 nucleotides: TGTGCCAGCAGCTTCACAGCCGGGAGCGAGCAGTACTTC.

V is TRBV4-1 and J is TRBJ2-2; 8 bases align to TRBD2. The trim removed 1 base at V and 3 bases at J, leaving 1 base unmatched. The CDR3 loop spans 15 amino acids. Germline loops: CDR1 MGHRA, CDR2 YSYEKL. The CDR3 sequence: CASSQAGGYTGELFF. CDR3 sequence (DNA): TGCGCCAGCAGCCAAGCGGGGGGGTACACCGGGGAGCTGTTTTTT.